This paragraph covers one T cell receptor beta chain sequence. What it binds is unknown. At the DNA level, this CDR3 is encoded by other sequences in the same sample as well. Germline V gene lookup returns CDR1 SGDLS and CDR2 YYNGEE. The CDR3 runs 15 residues. V lost 0 bases to trimming and J lost 5 bases, with 11 bases between them. The sample originates from a study of OX40 agonist ivuxolimab in advanced cancers. Study-level background: Every 2 weeks, patients got intravenous ivuxolimab at one of six dose levels (0.01-10 mg/kg). Broader study findings: Partial responders receiving 0.1-3.0 mg/kg showed among the lowest clonal expansion.

The repertoire was sequenced with immunoSEQ multiplex PCR; TCRdb's copy has only in-frame clones and lacks some. The data hold 20,000 to 30,000 clones, with more than 80% observed a single time. The clonotype originates from an adult with an advanced solid tumor such as melanoma, head and neck, liver or kidney cancer. The sequenced sample was CD4+ or CD8+ T cells sorted from blood, obtained in a trial of the OX40 agonist ivuxolimab. This sequence joins TRBV9 and TRBJ2-2; possible D gene TRBD1, 7 bases. In nucleotides, the CDR3 is TGTGCCAGCAGCGTAGGGGCAGGGGGGACCGGGGAGCTGTTTTTT. Residues: CASSVGAGGTGELFF.